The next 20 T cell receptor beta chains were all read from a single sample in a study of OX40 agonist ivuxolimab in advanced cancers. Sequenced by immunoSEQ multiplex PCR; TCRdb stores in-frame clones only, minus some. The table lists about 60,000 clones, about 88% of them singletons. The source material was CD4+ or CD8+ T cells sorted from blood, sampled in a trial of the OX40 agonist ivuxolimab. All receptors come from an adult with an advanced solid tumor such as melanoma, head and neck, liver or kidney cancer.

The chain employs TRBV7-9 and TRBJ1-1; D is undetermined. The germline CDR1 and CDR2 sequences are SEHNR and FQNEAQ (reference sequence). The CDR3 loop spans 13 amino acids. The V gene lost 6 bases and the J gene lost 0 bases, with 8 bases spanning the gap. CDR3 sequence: CASRWEMNTEAFF. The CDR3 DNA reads TGTGCCAGCAGGTGGGAGATGAACACTGAAGCTTTCTTT.

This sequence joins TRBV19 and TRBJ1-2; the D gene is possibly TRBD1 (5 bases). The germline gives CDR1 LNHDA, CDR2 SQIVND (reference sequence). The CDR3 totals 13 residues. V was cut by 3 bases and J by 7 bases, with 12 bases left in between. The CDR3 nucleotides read TGTGCCAGTAGTATCCTGACAGACGGTGGCTACACCTTC. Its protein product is CASSILTDGGYTF. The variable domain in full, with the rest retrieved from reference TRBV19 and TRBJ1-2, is DGGITQSPKYLFRKEGQNVTLSCEQNLNHDAMYWYRQDPGQGLRLIYYSQIVNDFQKGDIAEGYSVSREKKESFPLTVTSAQKNPTAFYLCASSILTDGGYTFGSGTRLTVV.

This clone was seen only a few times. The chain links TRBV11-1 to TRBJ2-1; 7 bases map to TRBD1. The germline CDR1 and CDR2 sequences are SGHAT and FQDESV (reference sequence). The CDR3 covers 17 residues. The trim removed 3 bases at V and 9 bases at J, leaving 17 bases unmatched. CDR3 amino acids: CASSLGRGQDERAEQFF. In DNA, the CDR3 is TGTGCCAGCAGCTTGGGGAGAGGACAGGATGAAAGAGCTGAGCAGTTCTTC. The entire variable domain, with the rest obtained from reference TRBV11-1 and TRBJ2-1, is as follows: EAEVAQSPRYKITEKSQAVAFWCDPISGHATLYWYRQILGQGPELLVQFQDESVVDDSQLPKDRFSAERLKGVDSTLKIQPAELGDSAMYLCASSLGRGQDERAEQFFGPGTRLTVL.

CDR3 protein: CASSRGRKTNYGYTF. The CDR3 coding sequence is TGTGCCAGTAGTAGGGGACGGAAAACTAACTATGGCTACACCTTC. The chain couples TRBV19 to TRBJ1-2; TRBD1 might be the D (5 bases). Germline CDR1 and CDR2: LNHDA and SQIVND (reference sequence). The CDR3 runs to 15 residues. V lost 4 bases to trimming and J lost 0 bases, with 12 bases between them.

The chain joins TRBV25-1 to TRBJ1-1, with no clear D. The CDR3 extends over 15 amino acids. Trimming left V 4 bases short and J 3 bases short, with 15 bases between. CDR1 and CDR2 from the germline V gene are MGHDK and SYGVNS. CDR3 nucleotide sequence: TGTGCCAGCAGTGTACCGACCGCGCTCCACACTGAAGCTTTCTTT. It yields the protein CASSVPTALHTEAFF.

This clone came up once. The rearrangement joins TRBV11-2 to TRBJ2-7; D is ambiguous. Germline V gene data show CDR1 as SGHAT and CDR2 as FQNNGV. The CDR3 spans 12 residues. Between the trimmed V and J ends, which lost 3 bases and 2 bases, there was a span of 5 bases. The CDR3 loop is CASSFQPYEQYF. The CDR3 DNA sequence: TGTGCCAGCAGCTTCCAACCCTACGAGCAGTACTTC. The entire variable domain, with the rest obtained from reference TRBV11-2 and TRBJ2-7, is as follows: EAGVAQSPRYKIIEKRQSVAFWCNPISGHATLYWYQQILGQGPKLLIQFQNNGVVDDSQLPKDRFSAERLKGVDSTLKIQPAKLEDSAVYLCASSFQPYEQYFGPGTRLTVT.

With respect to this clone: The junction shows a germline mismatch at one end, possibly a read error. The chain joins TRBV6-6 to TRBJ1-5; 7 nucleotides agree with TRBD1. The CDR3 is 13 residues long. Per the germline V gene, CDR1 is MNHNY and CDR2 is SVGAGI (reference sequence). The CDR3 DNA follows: TGTGCCAGCAGCCTAACAGGGGATCAGCTCCAGCATTTT. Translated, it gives CASSLTGDQLQHF.

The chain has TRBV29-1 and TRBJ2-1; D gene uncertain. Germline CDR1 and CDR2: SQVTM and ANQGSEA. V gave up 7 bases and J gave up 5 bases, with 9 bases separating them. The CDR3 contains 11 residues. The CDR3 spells CSGTANNEQFF. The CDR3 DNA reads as TGCAGCGGAACAGCTAACAATGAGCAGTTCTTC.

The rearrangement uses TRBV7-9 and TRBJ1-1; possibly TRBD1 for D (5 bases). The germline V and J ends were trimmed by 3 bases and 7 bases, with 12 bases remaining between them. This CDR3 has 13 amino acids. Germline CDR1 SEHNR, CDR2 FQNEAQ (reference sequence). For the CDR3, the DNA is TGTGCCAGCAGCTTCCGGGACGGTTTTGAAGCTTTCTTT. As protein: CASSFRDGFEAFF.

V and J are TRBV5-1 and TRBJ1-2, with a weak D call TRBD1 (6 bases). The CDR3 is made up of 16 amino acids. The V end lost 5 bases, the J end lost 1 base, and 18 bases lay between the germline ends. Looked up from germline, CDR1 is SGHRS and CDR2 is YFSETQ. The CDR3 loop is CASRGGSAVGNYGYTF. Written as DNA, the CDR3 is TGCGCCAGCAGGGGGGGCTCGGCTGTGGGTAACTATGGCTACACCTTC.

The CDR3 coding sequence is TGCGCCAGCAGCCCCGGACGGAACACCGGGGAGCTGTTTTTT. It yields the protein CASSPGRNTGELFF. The J gene is TRBJ2-2, the V gene TRBV5-1; the D is unclear. CDR3 length equals 14 residues. V shed 4 bases and J shed 1 base, with 8 bases lying between them. Germline V CDR1 and CDR2: SGHRS, YFSETQ.

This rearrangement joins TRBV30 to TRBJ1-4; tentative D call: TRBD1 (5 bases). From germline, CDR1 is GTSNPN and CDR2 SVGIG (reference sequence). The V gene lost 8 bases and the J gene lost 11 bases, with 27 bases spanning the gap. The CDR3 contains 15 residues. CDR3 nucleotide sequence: TGTGCCCTTACCGGGCCCCTATTCCTAAAGGGGAAACTGTTTTTT. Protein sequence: CALTGPLFLKGKLFF. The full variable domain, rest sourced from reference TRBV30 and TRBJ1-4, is SQTIHQWPATLVQPVGSPLSLECTVEGTSNPNLYWYRQAAGRGLQLLFYSVGIGQISSEVPQNLSASRPQDRQFILSSKKLLLSDSGFYLCALTGPLFLKGKLFFGSGTQLSVL.

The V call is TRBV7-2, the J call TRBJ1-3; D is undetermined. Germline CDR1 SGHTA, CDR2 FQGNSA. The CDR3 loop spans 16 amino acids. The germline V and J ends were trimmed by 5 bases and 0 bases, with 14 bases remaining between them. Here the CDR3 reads CASSHSLIDSGNTIYF. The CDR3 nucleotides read TGTGCCAGCAGCCATAGCCTAATCGACTCTGGAAACACCATATATTTT.

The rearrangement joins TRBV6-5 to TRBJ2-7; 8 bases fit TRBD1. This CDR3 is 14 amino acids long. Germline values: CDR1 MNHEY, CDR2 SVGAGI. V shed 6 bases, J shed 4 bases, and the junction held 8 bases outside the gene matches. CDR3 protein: CASSKDRGWYEQYF. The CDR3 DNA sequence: TGTGCCAGCAGCAAAGACAGGGGTTGGTACGAGCAGTACTTC.

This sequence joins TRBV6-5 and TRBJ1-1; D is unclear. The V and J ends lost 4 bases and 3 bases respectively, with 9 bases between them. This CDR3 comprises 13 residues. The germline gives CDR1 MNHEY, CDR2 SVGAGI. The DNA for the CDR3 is TGTGCCAGCAGTTCCGTCGGGTACACTGAAGCTTTCTTT. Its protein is CASSSVGYTEAFF.

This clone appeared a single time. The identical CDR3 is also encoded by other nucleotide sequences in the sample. The CDR3 coding sequence is TGTGCCAGCTCACCCGACAGGAATCAGCCCCAGCATTTT. Its protein product is CASSPDRNQPQHF. The V and J genes are TRBV18 and TRBJ1-5, with D perhaps matching TRBD1 (6 bases). Trimming took 3 bases from V and 4 from J, leaving 7 bases between them. The germline gives CDR1 KGHSH, CDR2 LQKENI. This CDR3 comprises 13 residues.

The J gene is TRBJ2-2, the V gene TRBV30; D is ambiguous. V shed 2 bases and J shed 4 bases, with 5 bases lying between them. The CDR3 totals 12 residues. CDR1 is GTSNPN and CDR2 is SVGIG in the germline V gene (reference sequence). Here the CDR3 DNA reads TGTGCCTGGAGTCAGCGCACCGGGGAGCTGTTTTTT. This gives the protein CAWSQRTGELFF. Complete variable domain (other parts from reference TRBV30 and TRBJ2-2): SQTIHQWPATLVQPVGSPLSLECTVEGTSNPNLYWYRQAAGRGLQLLFYSVGIGQISSEVPQNLSASRPQDRQFILSSKKLLLSDSGFYLCAWSQRTGELFFGEGSRLTVL.

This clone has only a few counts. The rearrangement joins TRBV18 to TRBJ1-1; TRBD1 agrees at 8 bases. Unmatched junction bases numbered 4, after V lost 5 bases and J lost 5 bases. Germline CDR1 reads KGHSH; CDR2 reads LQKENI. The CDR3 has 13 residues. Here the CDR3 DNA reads TGTGCCAGCTCAAGACAGGGGAGGACTGAAGCTTTCTTT. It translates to CASSRQGRTEAFF.

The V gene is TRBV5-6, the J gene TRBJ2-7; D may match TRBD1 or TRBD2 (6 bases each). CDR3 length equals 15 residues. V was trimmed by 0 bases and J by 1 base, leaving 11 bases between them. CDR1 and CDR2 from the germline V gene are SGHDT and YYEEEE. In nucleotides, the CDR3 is TGTGCCAGCAGCTTGGCGGGGGCGGCATCCTACGAGCAGTACTTC. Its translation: CASSLAGAASYEQYF.

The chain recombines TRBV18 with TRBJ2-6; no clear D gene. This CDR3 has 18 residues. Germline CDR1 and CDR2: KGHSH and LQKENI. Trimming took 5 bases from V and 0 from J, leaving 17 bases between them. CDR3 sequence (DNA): TGTGCCAGCTCATCAAATACGTTGGGTCTCTCTGGGGCCAACGTCCTGACTTTC. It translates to CASSSNTLGLSGANVLTF.